This T cell receptor (beta chain) was captured by sequencing in a study of blood T cell repertoires in COVID-19 (TCRdb year 2020). Background for the entire study: Collaborator samples came from the United States, Italy and Spain and covered acute and convalescent phases of COVID-19. The material from the prospective study consisted of cDNA or gDNA derived from T cells, B-cell-depleted T cells, or PBMCs. The dataset comprised deeply sampled blood TCRbeta repertoires from subjects exposed to, actively infected with, or recovered from COVID-19. A freely available public database, intended as a resource for researchers studying the immune response to SARS-CoV-2, is where the repertoires were released. Samples were obtained from the ongoing ImmuneRACE study (first 160 participants) and from about 1,300 subjects provided by 6 global collaborators. Sample metadata almost always included a de-identified subject ID, COVID-19 status, age in years and sex. Where available, HLA class I and class II types were taken from metadata supplied by the sample provider and were not determined by assay-based typing.

The germline V end is reduced by 2 bases and the J end by 9 bases; junction bases left unmatched: 8. CDR1 is given as MGHRA and CDR2 as YSYEKL, both from the germline V gene. Including cysteine and phenylalanine, the CDR3 has 16 amino acids. Just the 48-base CDR3 DNA is kept, in frame starting at base 1. To note about this clone: The antigen it recognizes is unknown. No base quality information exists; no much larger clone differs at one position.

Participants in the prospective study were enrolled through a virtual design, were aged roughly 18 to 100 years, and lived in about two dozen United States geographic areas. In the prospective study, participants were assigned to cohorts based on the clinical history participants reported in a screening survey and a study questionnaire. ImmuneRACE Cohort 3 recovered participants were defined by two consecutive negative NP/OP PCR tests, healthcare professional clearance, or symptom resolution. Each participant in the prospective study had whole blood, serum and a nasopharyngeal or oropharyngeal swab collected by mobile phlebotomists. Additional blood draws and questionnaires over a 2-month period could optionally be provided by prospective study participants. Before DNA extraction, prospective study blood samples were shipped either frozen or at room temperature. TCRbeta CDR3 regions were amplified from genomic DNA using the immunoSEQ Assay, a bias-controlled multiplex PCR. Under the source paper's analysis protocol: Nucleated cell counts per sample were estimated from amplification of reference gene primers within the assay. Sequence reads were collapsed and filtered to measure the absolute abundance of every unique TCRbeta CDR3 rearrangement. For each sample, productive Simpson clonality was calculated as the square root of Simpson's diversity index across productive rearrangements. TCRdb retrieved this table from immuneACCESS and kept in-frame rearrangements only. Not all clones are present; in checked studies, unresolved V genes account for under half, and no reason is known for the remainder. V and J calls and clone size are as listed in that table; D and trimming were resolved from the DNA. The sample table records more than 200,000 clones; around 88% of these occur just once. In total, the top ten clones hold approximately 3.7% of the sample.

Overall study outcomes, separate from this receptor: Clinical and demographic metadata were provided uncurated, with the amount varying by source and participant.

This clonotype originated in a woman in her 30s who had recovered from COVID-19. The specimen sequenced was PBMCs or T cells enriched from blood (not recorded which). Here the chain combines TRBV4-1 and TRBJ2-1; 12 of the junction bases match TRBD2. The encoded CDR3 is CASSQSPGLAGTEQFF. In nucleotides, the sequence is TGCGCCAGCAGCCAAAGTCCGGGACTAGCGGGCACTGAGCAGTTCTTC.